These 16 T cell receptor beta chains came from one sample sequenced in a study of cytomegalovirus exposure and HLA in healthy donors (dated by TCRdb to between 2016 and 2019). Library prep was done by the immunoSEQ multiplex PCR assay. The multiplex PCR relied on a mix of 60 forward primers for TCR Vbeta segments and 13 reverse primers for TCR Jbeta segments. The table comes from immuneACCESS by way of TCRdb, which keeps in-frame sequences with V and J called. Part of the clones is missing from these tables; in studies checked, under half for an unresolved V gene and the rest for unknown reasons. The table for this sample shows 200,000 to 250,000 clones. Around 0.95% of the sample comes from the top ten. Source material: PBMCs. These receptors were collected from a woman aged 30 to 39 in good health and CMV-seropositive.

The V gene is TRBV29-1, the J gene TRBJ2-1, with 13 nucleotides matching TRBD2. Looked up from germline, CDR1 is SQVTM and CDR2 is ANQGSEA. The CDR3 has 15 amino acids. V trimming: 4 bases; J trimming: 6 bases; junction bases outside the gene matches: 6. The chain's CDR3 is CSVAGLAGAGNEQFF. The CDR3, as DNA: TGCAGCGTTGCAGGACTAGCGGGAGCGGGCAATGAGCAGTTCTTC.

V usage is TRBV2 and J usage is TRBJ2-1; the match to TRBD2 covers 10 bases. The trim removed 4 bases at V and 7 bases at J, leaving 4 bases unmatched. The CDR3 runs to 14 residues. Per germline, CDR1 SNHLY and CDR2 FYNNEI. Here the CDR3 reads CASSGLAGVNEQFF. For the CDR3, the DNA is TGTGCCAGCAGTGGTCTAGCGGGAGTAAATGAGCAGTTCTTC.

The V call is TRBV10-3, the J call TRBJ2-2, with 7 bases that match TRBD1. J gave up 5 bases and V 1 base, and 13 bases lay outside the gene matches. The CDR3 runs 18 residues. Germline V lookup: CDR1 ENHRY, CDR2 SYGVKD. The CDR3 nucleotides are TGTGCCATCAGTGAGTTTGGCACCTTGACAGGGCGAACCGGGGAGCTGTTTTTT. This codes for CAISEFGTLTGRTGELFF.

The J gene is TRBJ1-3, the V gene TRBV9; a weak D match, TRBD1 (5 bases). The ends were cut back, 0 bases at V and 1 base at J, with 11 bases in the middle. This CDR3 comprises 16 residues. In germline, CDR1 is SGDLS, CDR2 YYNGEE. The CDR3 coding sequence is TGTGCCAGCAGCGTAGCCTGGGGGGGTTCTGGAAACACCATATATTTT. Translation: CASSVAWGGSGNTIYF.

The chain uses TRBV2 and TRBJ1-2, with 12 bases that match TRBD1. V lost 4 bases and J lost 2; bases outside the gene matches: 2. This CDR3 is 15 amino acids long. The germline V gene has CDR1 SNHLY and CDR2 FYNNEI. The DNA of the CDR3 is TGTGCCAGCAGTGCGGGACAGGGGGCCAACTATGGCTACACCTTC. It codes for CASSAGQGANYGYTF.

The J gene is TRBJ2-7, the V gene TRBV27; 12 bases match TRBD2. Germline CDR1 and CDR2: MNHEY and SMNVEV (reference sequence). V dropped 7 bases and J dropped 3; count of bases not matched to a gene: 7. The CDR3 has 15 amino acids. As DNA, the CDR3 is TGTGCCAGCACTCCGGGACTAGCGGGTTACTACGAGCAGTACTTC. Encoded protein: CASTPGLAGYYEQYF.

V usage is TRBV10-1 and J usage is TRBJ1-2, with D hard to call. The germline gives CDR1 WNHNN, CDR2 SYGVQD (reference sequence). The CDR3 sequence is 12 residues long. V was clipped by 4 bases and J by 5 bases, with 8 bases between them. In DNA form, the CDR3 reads TGCGCCAGCAGTGCTACGGGGTATGGCTACACCTTC. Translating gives CASSATGYGYTF.

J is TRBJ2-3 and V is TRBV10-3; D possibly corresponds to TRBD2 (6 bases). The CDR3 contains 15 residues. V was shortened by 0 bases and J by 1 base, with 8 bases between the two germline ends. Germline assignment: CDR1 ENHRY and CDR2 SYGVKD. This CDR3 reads CAISESRGGTDTQYF. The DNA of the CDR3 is TGTGCCATCAGTGAGTCGCGGGGTGGCACAGATACGCAGTATTTT.

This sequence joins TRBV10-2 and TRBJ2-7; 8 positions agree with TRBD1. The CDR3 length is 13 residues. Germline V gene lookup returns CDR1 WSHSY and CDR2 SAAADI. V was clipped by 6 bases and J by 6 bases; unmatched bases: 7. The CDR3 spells CASRTGVFREQYF. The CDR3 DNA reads TGCGCCAGCAGGACAGGGGTATTCCGCGAGCAGTACTTC.

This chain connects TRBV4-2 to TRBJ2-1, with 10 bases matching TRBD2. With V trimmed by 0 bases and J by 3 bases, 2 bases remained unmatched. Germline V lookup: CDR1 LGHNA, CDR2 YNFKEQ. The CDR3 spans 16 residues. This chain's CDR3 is CASSQELAGGYNEQFF. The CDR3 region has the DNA TGTGCCAGCAGCCAAGAATTAGCGGGGGGCTACAATGAGCAGTTCTTC.

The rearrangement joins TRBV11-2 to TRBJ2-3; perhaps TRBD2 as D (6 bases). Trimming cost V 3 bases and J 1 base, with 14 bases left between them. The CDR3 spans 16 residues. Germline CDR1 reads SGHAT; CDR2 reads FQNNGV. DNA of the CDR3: TGTGCCAGCAGCTTTTTTCGGGGACTCGGCACAGATACGCAGTATTTT. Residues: CASSFFRGLGTDTQYF.

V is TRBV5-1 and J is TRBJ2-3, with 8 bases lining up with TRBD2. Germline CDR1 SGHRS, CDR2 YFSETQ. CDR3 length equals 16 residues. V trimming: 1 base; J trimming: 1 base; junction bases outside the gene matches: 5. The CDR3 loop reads CASSLFRGGGTDTQYF. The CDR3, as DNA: TGCGCCAGCAGCTTGTTTCGGGGGGGTGGCACAGATACGCAGTATTTT.

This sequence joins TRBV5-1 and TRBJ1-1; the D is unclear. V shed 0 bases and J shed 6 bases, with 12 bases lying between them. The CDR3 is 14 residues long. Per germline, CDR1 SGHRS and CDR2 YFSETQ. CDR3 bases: TGCGCCAGCAGCTTGGACCCCCCCAGATCTGAAGCTTTCTTT. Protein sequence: CASSLDPPRSEAFF.

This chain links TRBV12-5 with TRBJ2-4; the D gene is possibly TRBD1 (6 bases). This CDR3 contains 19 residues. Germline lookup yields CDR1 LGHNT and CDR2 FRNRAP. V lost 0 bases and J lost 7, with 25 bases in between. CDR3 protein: CASGLVSFSELDRKNIQYF. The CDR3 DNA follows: TGTGCTAGTGGTTTGGTATCTTTTTCGGAGTTGGACAGAAAGAACATTCAGTACTTC.

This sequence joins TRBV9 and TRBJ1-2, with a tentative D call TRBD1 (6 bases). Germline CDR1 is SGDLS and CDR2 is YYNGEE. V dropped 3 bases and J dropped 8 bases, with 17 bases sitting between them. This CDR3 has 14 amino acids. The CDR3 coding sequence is TGTGCCAGCAGCGCCTCAGGGGTTTCAGTAGGCTACACCTTC. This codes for CASSASGVSVGYTF.

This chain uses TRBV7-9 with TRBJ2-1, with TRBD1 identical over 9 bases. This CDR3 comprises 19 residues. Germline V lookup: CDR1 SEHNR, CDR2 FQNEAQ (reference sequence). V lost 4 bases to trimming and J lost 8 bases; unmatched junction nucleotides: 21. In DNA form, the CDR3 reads TGTGCCAGCAGCTCCTCCTCCGGGACAGGGACGAGAAAGATTGATGAGCAGTTCTTC. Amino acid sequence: CASSSSSGTGTRKIDEQFF. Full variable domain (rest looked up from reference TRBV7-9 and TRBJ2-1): DTGVSQNPRHKITKRGQNVTFRCDPISEHNRLYWYRQTLGQGPEFLTYFQNEAQLEKSRLLSDRFSAERPKGSFSTLEIQRTEQGDSAMYLCASSSSSGTGTRKIDEQFFGPGTRLTVL.